What follows is one T cell receptor (beta chain) and its context. V lost 7 bases to trimming and J lost 1 base, with 16 bases between them. There are 15 residues in the CDR3. Germline CDR1 reads SEHNR; CDR2 reads FQNEAQ (reference sequence). The record originates from a study of T cells after somatic rescue of genetic block. Assay used: immunoSEQ multiplex PCR; TCRdb lists only in-frame clones, some missing. The sample lists nearly 10,000 clones, around 70% occurring once. This clonotype was sampled from a boy aged 5-17 years. Sequenced: peripheral blood mononuclear cells (PBMCs). The rearrangement links TRBV7-9 to TRBJ2-5; weak D call: TRBD1 (5 bases). The CDR3 loop is CASTKDRLLQETQYF. The CDR3 DNA reads as TGTGCCAGCACCAAAGACAGACTTCTCCAAGAGACCCAGTACTTC.